This passage covers 12 T cell receptor beta chains from one sample sequenced in a study of OX40 agonist ivuxolimab in advanced cancers. Data came from immunoSEQ multiplex PCR; TCRdb stores just in-frame clones and leaves some out. The data show 70,000 to 95,000 clones, less than 95% seen once. The sequences come from CD4+ or CD8+ T cells sorted from blood, collected in a trial of the OX40 agonist ivuxolimab. These receptors all come from an adult with an advanced solid tumor such as melanoma, head and neck, liver or kidney cancer.

This chain uses TRBV30 with TRBJ1-3, with 7 bases matching TRBD1. The CDR3 loop spans 16 amino acids. The germline V gene encodes CDR1 GTSNPN and CDR2 SVGIG (reference sequence). J lost 0 bases, V lost 5 bases, and 10 bases had no gene match. CDR3 amino acids: CAWVGGTGVSGNTIYF. CDR3 bases: TGTGCCTGGGTTGGGGGCACAGGGGTCTCTGGAAACACCATATATTTT.

This clone was picked up a small number of times. The chain carries TRBV5-1 and TRBJ2-3; 9 bases line up with TRBD1. The CDR3 is 14 amino acids. J gave up 3 bases and V 4 bases, and 3 bases lay outside the gene matches. CDR1 is SGHRS and CDR2 is YFSETQ in the germline V gene. Here the CDR3 DNA reads TGCGCCAGCAGCCCGGACAGGGGAACAGATACGCAGTATTTT. The encoded protein is CASSPDRGTDTQYF.

The rearrangement uses TRBV19 and TRBJ2-7, with 9 bases that match TRBD1. The CDR3 has 16 residues. V shed 6 bases and J 6 bases; nucleotides not matched to a gene: 15. Per germline, CDR1 LNHDA and CDR2 SQIVND (reference sequence). CDR3 in DNA: TGTGCCAGTAGCTCGGGACAGGGTTTCAAGGGGGGCGAGCAGTACTTC. Encoded protein: CASSSGQGFKGGEQYF.

This clone was observed once. Other DNA sequences in this sample translate to the same CDR3. DNA of the CDR3: TGCGCCAGCAGCTCCCAAGAGACCCAGTACTTC. It yields the protein CASSSQETQYF. This chain joins TRBV5-1 and TRBJ2-5; D unresolved. The germline gives CDR1 SGHRS, CDR2 YFSETQ. CDR3 length equals 11 residues. The ends were cut back, 3 bases at V and 1 base at J, with 1 base in the middle.

The chain links TRBV28 to TRBJ2-7, with 9 bases aligning to TRBD1. This CDR3 is 14 amino acids long. After removal of 6 bases from V and 5 bases from J, the junction contained 8 bases not matched to a gene. Germline V gene data show CDR1 as MDHEN and CDR2 as SYDVKM. CDR3 bases: TGTGCCAGCAGCAGGACAGGGGTTTTAAACGAGCAGTACTTC. Its protein product is CASSRTGVLNEQYF.

Comments on this clone: The junction differs from germline at one of its ends, possibly a read error. This sequence joins TRBV7-7 and TRBJ2-7, with 10 bases fitting TRBD1. Germline CDR1 SSHAT, CDR2 FNYEAQ (reference sequence). This CDR3 region has 15 residues. CDR3 sequence (DNA): TGTGCTAGCAGCCCGGACAGGGGGTTCTCCTACGAGCAGTACTTC. Protein: CASSPDRGFSYEQYF.

The gene calls are TRBV6-5 and TRBJ1-2; D remains ambiguous. Germline V lookup: CDR1 MNHEY, CDR2 SVGAGI. V was cut by 0 bases and J by 1 base, with 6 bases left in between. This CDR3 region has 14 residues. The CDR3 sequence: CASSYSADNYGYTF. CDR3 DNA sequence: TGTGCCAGCAGTTACTCGGCAGATAACTATGGCTACACCTTC.

The J gene is TRBJ1-2, the V gene TRBV15; D ambiguous. The CDR3 has 15 residues. Germline V CDR1 and CDR2: LNHNV, YYDKDF (reference sequence). Trimming stripped 1 base from V and 5 bases from J, with 14 bases between. DNA of the CDR3: TGTGCCACCAGCAGAGGGACCGTTACGGATTATGGCTACACCTTC. It translates to CATSRGTVTDYGYTF.

The chain couples TRBV5-6 to TRBJ2-7; 8 bases line up with TRBD2. From germline, CDR1 is SGHDT and CDR2 YYEEEE. This CDR3 is built from 12 residues. The DNA for the CDR3 is TGTGTGGAGGGTAGCGGGACCTACGAGCAGTACTTC. Encoded protein: CVEGSGTYEQYF.

This rearrangement joins TRBV5-1 to TRBJ1-1, with D maybe TRBD1 (5 bases). This CDR3 is 14 amino acids long. Per germline, CDR1 SGHRS and CDR2 YFSETQ. V dropped 4 bases and J dropped 0 bases, with 10 bases sitting between them. The chain's CDR3 is CASSQGTVNTEAFF. The CDR3 coding sequence is TGCGCCAGCAGCCAAGGGACGGTGAACACTGAAGCTTTCTTT.

This sequence joins TRBV6-5 and TRBJ1-1; D remains ambiguous. Trimming stripped 5 bases from V and 1 base from J, with 5 bases between. The germline gives CDR1 MNHEY, CDR2 SVGAGI. The CDR3 is 12 amino acids. In DNA form, the CDR3 reads TGTGCCAGCAGTGCGGAGAACACTGAAGCTTTCTTT. Protein product: CASSAENTEAFF.

CDR3 loop: CASSPQGDEQYF. DNA of the CDR3: TGTGCCAGCTCACCTCAGGGGGACGAGCAGTACTTC. The genes are TRBV18 and TRBJ2-7, with TRBD1 identical over 7 bases. Germline V gene sequence: CDR1 KGHSH, CDR2 LQKENI. The CDR3 runs to 12 residues. The ends lost 3 bases at V and 5 bases at J; junction bases unmatched: 1.